This TCR beta chain originates from a study of blood T cell repertoires in COVID-19. The data were produced by immunoSEQ multiplex PCR, yet TCRdb's version contains in-frame clones alone and is incomplete. The sample records some 57,000 clones, 86% being singletons. Trimming took 7 bases from V and 9 from J; bases not matched to a gene: 12. In germline, CDR1 is LNHDA, CDR2 SQIVND (reference sequence). CDR3 length: 14 amino acids. This rearrangement joins TRBV19 to TRBJ1-5; 7 bases align to TRBD1. This TCR derives from a woman older than 75 with acute or convalescent COVID-19. The source material was peripheral blood. CDR3 nucleotide sequence: TGTGCCAGTAAAACCGGGACAGAAAACGGGCCCCAGCATTTT. Encoded protein: CASKTGTENGPQHF.